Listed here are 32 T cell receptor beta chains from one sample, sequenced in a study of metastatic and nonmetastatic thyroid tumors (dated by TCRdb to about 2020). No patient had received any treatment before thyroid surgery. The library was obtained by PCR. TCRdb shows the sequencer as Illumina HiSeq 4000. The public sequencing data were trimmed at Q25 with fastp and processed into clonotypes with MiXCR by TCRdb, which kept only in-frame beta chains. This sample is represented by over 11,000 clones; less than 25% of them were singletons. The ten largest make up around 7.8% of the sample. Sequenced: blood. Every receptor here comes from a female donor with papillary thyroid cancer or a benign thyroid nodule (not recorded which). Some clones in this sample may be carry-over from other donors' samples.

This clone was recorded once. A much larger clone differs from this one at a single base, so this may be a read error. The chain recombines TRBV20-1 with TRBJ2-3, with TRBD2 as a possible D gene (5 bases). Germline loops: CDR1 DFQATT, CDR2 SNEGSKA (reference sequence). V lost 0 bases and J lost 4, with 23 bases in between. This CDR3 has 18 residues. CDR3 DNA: TGCAGTGCTAGAGATCACGGGGTTAGTAGTGTAAGAGCAGATACGCAGTATTTT. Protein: CSARDHGVSSVRADTQYF.

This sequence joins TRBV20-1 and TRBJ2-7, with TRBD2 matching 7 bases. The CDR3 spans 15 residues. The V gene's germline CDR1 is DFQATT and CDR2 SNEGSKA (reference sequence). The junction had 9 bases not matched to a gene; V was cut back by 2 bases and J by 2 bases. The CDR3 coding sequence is TGCAGTGCTAGACCCCGGGACTACAAAGCCTACGAGCAGTACTTC. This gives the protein CSARPRDYKAYEQYF.

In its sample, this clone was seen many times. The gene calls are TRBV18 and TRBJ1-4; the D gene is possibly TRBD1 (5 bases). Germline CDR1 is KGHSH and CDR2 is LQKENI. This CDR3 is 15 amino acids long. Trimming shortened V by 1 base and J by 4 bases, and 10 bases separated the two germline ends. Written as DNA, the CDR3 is TGTGCCAGCTCACCACAACCGGGGCTTAATGAAAAACTGTTTTTT. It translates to CASSPQPGLNEKLFF.

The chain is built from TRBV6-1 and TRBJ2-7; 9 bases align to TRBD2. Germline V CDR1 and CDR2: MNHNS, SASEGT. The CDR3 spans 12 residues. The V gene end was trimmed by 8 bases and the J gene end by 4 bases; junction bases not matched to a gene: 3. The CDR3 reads CASAGGRYEQYF. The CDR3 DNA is TGTGCCAGCGCGGGAGGGCGTTACGAGCAGTACTTC.

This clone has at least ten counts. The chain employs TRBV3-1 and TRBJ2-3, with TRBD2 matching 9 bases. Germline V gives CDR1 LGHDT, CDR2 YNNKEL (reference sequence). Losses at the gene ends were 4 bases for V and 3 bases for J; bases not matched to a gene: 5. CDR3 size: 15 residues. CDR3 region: CASSLWSGGTDTQYF. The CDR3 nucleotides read TGTGCCAGCAGCCTCTGGAGCGGGGGGACAGATACGCAGTATTTT.

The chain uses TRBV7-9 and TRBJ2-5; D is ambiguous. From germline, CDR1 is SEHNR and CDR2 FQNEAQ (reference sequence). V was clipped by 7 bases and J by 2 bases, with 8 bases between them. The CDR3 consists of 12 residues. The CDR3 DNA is TGTGCCAGCAACAGTGGTCAAGAGACCCAGTACTTC. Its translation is CASNSGQETQYF.

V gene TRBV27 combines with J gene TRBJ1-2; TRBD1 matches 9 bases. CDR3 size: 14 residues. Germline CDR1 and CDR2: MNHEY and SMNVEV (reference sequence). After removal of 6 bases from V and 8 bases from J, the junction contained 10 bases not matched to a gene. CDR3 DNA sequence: TGTGCCAGCAGGCCGGGACAGGGATCGGGGGGCTACACCTTC. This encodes CASRPGQGSGGYTF.

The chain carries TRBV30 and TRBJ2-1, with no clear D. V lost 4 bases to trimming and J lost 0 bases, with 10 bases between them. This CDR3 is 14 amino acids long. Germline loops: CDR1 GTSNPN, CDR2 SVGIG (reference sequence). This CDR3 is CAWTSDASYNEQFF. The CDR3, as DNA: TGTGCCTGGACCAGCGATGCCTCCTACAATGAGCAGTTCTTC.

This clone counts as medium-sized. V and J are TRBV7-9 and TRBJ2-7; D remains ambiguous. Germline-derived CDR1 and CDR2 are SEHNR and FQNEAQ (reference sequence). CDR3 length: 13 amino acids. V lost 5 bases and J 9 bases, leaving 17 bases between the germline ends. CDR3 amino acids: CASSPTPHSAQYF. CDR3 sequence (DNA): TGTGCCAGCAGCCCCACGCCTCATTCCGCGCAGTACTTC.

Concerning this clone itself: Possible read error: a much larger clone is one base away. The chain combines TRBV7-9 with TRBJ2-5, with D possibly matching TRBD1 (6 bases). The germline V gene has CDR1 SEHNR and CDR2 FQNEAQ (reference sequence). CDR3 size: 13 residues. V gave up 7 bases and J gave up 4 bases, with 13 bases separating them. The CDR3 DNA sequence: TGTGCCAGCATCATGACAGGCGCAGAGACCCAGTACTTC. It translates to CASIMTGAETQYF.

In DNA form, the CDR3 reads TGTGCCAGCAGCCCCAGACGGAACACTGAAGCTTTCTTT. As protein: CASSPRRNTEAFF. The J gene is TRBJ1-1, the V gene TRBV11-2, with no clear D. Trimming cost V 5 bases and J 1 base, with 8 bases left between them. The CDR3 has 13 amino acids. Germline CDR1 SGHAT, CDR2 FQNNGV.

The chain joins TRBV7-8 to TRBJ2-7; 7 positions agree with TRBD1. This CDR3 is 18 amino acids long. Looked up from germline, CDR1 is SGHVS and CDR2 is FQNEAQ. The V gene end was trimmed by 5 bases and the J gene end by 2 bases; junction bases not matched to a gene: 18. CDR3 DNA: TGTGCCAGCAGCCACCATATAATTGCCCGGGACAGCACCTACGAGCAGTACTTC. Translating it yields CASSHHIIARDSTYEQYF.

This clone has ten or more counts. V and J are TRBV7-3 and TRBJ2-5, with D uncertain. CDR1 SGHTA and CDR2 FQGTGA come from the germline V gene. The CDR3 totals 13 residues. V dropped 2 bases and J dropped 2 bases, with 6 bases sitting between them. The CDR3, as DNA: TGTGCCAGCAGCTTAGAATTGCAAGAGACCCAGTACTTC. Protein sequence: CASSLELQETQYF.

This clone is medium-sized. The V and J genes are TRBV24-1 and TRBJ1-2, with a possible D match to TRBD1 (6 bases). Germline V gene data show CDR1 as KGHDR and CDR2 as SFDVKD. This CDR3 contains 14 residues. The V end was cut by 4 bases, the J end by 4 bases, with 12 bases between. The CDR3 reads CATSDLQGFYGYTF. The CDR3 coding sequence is TGTGCCACCAGTGACCTACAGGGTTTCTATGGCTACACCTTC.

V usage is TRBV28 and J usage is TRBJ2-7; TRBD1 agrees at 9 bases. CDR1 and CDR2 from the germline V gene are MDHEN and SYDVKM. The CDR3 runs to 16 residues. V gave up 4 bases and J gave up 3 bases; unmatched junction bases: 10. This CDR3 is CASSSRRQGGRYEQYF. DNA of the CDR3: TGTGCCAGCAGTTCCCGCCGACAGGGGGGTCGCTACGAGCAGTACTTC.

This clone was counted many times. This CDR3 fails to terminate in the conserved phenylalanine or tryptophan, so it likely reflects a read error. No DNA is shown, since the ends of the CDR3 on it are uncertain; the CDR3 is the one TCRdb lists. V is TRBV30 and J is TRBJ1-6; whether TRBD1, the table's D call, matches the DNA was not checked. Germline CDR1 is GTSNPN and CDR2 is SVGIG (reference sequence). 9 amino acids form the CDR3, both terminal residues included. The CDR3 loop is CASIDHRGN.

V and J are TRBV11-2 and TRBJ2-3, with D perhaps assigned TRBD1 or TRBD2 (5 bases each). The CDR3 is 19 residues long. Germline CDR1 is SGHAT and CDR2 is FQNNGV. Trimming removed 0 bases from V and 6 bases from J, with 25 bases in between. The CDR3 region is CASSLEGLAGSLLRDTQYF. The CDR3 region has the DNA TGTGCCAGCAGCTTAGAAGGGCTGGCAGGGAGCCTCCTGAGGGATACGCAGTATTTT.

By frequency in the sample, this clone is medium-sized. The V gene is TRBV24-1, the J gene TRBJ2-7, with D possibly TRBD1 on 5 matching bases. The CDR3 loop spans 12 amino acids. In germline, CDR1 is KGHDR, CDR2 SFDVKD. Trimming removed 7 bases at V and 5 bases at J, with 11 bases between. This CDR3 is CATSGQGDEQYF. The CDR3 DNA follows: TGTGCCACCAGCGGCCAGGGCGACGAGCAGTACTTC.

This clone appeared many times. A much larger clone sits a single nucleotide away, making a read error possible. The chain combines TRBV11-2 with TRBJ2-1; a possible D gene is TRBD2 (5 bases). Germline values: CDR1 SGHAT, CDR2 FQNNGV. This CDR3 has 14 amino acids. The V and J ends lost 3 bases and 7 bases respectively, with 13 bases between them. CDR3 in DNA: TGTGCCAGCAGCTTCTCAGAGGGCTCAAATGAGCAGTTCTTC. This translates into CASSFSEGSNEQFF.

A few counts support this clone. The CDR3 here is CASSSRANQPQHF. CDR3 bases: TGTGCCAGTAGTAGTCGGGCTAATCAGCCCCAGCATTTT. The V call is TRBV19, the J call TRBJ1-5; no clear D gene. With 4 bases removed from V and 4 bases from J, the gap between germline ends came to 8 bases. The CDR3 is made up of 13 amino acids. CDR1 is LNHDA, CDR2 SQIVND, per germline (reference sequence). The variable domain in full, completed from reference TRBV19 and TRBJ1-5, reads DGGITQSPKYLFRKEGQNVTLSCEQNLNHDAMYWYRQDPGQGLRLIYYSQIVNDFQKGDIAEGYSVSREKKESFPLTVTSAQKNPTAFYLCASSSRANQPQHFGDGTRLSIL.

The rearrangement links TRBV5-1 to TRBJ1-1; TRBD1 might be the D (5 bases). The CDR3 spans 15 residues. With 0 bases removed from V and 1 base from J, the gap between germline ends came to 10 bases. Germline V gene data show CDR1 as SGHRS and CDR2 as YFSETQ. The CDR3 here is CASSLVIGANTEAFF. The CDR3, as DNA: TGCGCCAGCAGCTTGGTAATAGGGGCGAACACTGAAGCTTTCTTT. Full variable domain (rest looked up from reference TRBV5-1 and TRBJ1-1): KAGVTQTPRYLIKTRGQQVTLSCSPISGHRSVSWYQQTPGQGLQFLFEYFSETQRNKGNFPGRFSGRQFSNSRSEMNVSTLELGDSALYLCASSLVIGANTEAFFGQGTRLTVV.

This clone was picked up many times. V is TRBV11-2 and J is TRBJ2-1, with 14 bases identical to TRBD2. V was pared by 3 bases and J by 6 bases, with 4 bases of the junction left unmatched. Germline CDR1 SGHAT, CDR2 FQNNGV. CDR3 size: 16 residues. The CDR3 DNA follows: TGTGCCAGCAGCTTGACTAGCGGGGGGGCCATCAATGAGCAGTTCTTC. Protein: CASSLTSGGAINEQFF.

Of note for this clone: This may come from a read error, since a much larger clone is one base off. The CDR3 coding sequence is TGCAGTGATAGACAGGGGGACACTGAAGCTTTCTTT. This gives the protein CSDRQGDTEAFF. This chain links TRBV20-1 with TRBJ1-1; 9 bases agree with TRBD1. This CDR3 comprises 12 residues. Germline values: CDR1 DFQATT, CDR2 SNEGSKA (reference sequence).

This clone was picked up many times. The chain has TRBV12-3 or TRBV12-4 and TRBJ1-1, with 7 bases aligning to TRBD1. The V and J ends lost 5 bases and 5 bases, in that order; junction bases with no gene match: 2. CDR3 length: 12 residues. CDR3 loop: CASSRQGTEAFF. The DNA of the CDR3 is TGTGCCAGCAGTCGACAGGGAACTGAAGCTTTCTTT.

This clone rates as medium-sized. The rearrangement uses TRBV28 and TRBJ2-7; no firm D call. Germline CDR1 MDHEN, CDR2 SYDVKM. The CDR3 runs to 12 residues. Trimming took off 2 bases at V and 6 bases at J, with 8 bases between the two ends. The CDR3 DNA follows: TGTGCCAGCAGTTTAACGTCGGGCGAGCAGTACTTC. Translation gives CASSLTSGEQYF.

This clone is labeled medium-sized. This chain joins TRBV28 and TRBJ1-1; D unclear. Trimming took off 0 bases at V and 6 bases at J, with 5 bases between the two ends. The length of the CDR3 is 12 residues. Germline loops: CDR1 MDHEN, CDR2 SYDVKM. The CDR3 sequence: CASSLWVSEAFF. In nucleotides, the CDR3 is TGTGCCAGCAGTTTATGGGTGTCTGAAGCTTTCTTT.

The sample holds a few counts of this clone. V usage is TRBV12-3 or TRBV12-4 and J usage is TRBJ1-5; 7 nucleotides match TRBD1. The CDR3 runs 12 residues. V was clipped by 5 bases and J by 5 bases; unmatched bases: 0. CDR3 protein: CASSTGDQPQHF. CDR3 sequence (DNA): TGTGCCAGCAGTACAGGGGATCAGCCCCAGCATTTT.

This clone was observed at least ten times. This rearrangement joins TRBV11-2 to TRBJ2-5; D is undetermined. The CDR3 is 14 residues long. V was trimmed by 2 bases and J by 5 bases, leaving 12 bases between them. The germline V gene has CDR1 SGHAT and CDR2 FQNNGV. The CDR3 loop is CASSLNIGPETQYF. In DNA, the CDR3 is TGTGCCAGCAGCTTAAATATAGGGCCCGAGACCCAGTACTTC.

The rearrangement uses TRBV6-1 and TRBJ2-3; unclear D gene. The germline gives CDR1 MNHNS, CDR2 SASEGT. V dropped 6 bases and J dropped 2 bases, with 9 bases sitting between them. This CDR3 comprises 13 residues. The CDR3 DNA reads TGTGCCAGCAGACGGTCAAACACAGATACGCAGTATTTT. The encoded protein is CASRRSNTDTQYF.

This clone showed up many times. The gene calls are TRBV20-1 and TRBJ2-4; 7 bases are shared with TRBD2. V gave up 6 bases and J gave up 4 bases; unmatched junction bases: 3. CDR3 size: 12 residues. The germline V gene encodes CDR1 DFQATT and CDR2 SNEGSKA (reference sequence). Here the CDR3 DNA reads TGCAGTGCCAAGCGGGAAAAAAACATTCAGTACTTC. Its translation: CSAKREKNIQYF.

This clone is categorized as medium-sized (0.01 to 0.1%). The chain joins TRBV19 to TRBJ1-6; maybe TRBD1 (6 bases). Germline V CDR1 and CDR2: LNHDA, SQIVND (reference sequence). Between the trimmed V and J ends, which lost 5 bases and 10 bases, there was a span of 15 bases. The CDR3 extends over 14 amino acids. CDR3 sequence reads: CASSLRGGGSPLHF. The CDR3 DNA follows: TGTGCCAGTAGTCTCAGGGGCGGTGGATCACCCCTCCACTTT.

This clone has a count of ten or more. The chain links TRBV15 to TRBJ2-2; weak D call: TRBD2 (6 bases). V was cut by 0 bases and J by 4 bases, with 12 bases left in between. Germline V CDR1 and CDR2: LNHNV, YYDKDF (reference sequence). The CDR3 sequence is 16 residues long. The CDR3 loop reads CATSRDSGWVTGELFF. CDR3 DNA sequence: TGTGCCACCAGCAGAGATAGCGGTTGGGTCACCGGGGAGCTGTTTTTT.